A single sample gave rise to the 7 T cell receptor beta chains below, sequenced in a study of blood T cell repertoires in COVID-19. TCRdb keeps only in-frame clones here, not all; method: immunoSEQ multiplex PCR. The data hold 250,000 to 300,000 clones, with 75% to 90% observed a single time. The specimen sequenced was peripheral blood. The origin of the receptors is a woman in her seventies with COVID-19, enrolled during active disease.

This chain uses TRBV18 with TRBJ1-5; D is uncertain. Germline CDR1 KGHSH, CDR2 LQKENI. Trimming shortened V by 0 bases and J by 6 bases, and 9 bases separated the two germline ends. This CDR3 region has 14 residues. CDR3 region: CASSPPGESQPQHF. The CDR3 DNA reads as TGTGCCAGCTCACCACCGGGAGAAAGTCAGCCCCAGCATTTT.

Points on this clone: At one end, the junction sequence differs from germline, possibly due to a read error. V is TRBV27 and J is TRBJ1-2; possibly TRBD1 for D (6 bases). From germline, CDR1 is MNHEY and CDR2 SMNVEV (reference sequence). This CDR3 spans 15 amino acids. This chain's CDR3 is CASSERPGVNNGYTF. CDR3 sequence (DNA): TGTGCCAGCAGCGAACGACCAGGGGTTAACAATGGCTACACCTTC.

V gene TRBV27 combines with J gene TRBJ1-1; 9 bases are shared with TRBD1. V lost 5 bases to trimming and J lost 0 bases; unmatched junction nucleotides: 4. The CDR3 runs to 15 residues. From germline, CDR1 is MNHEY and CDR2 SMNVEV (reference sequence). CDR3 coding DNA: TGTGCCAGCAGTGACAGGGGGGGGTTGAACACTGAAGCTTTCTTT. This gives the protein CASSDRGGLNTEAFF.

J is TRBJ1-6 and V is TRBV6-6; 10 bases fit TRBD1. Trimming at V came to 4 bases and at J to 18 bases, leaving 9 bases not matched to a gene. The CDR3 runs 13 residues. Germline CDR1 and CDR2: MNHNY and SVGAGI (reference sequence). As DNA, the CDR3 is TGTGCCAGCAGTTTGGACAGGGGGAAGGTAACCCACTTT. Translating gives CASSLDRGKVTHF.

V usage is TRBV30 and J usage is TRBJ1-4; a possible D gene is TRBD1 (5 bases). The CDR3 runs to 13 residues. V lost 7 bases and J 2 bases, leaving 11 bases between the germline ends. Per the germline V gene, CDR1 is GTSNPN and CDR2 is SVGIG (reference sequence). This CDR3 reads CALDRATNEKLFF. CDR3 bases: TGTGCCTTAGACAGAGCCACTAATGAAAAACTGTTTTTT.

On this clone: Other DNA sequences in this sample translate to the same CDR3. This chain joins TRBV18 and TRBJ1-1; no reliable D call. V gave up 6 bases and J gave up 2 bases, with 7 bases separating them. This CDR3 comprises 12 residues. CDR1 and CDR2 from the germline V gene are KGHSH and LQKENI. The CDR3 DNA reads as TGTGCCAGCTCGAGAGGCAACACTGAAGCTTTCTTT. The encoded protein is CASSRGNTEAFF.

The chain has TRBV19 and TRBJ1-3; maybe TRBD1 (5 bases). The V gene lost 4 bases and the J gene lost 2 bases, with 21 bases spanning the gap. The CDR3 runs 18 residues. Germline CDR1 is LNHDA and CDR2 is SQIVND (reference sequence). Here the CDR3 reads CASSTGREVLPTGNTIYF. The CDR3 DNA is TGTGCCAGTAGTACAGGCAGGGAAGTACTACCGACTGGAAACACCATATATTTT.